These 25 T cell receptor beta chains share one sample of origin, sequenced in a study of HIV-infected patients and healthy controls. cDNA was made from about 510 ng RNA using alpha and beta constant primers. Using multiplexing indices, alpha and beta chain libraries were generated apart by chain-specific third strand synthesis. Via MiXCR, TCRdb re-called the 5' RACE reads, giving one row per CDR3 protein. The profile covers about 8,300 distinct CDR3 sequences, with about 9.1% appearing a single time and about 20% taken by the ten largest. Whole blood was used without fractionation, so all unsorted peripheral T cells were included. The sequenced sample was blood, obtained before antiretroviral therapy. These receptors all come from an adult with HIV infection.

This clonotype has a count of ten or more. J is TRBJ1-2 and V is TRBV12-3 or TRBV12-4; no reliable D call. The length of the CDR3 is 15 residues. Trimming left V 3 bases short and J 6 bases short, with 17 bases between. The CDR3 sequence: CASSFGASLGNGYTF. The CDR3 region has the DNA TGTGCCAGCAGTTTCGGTGCGAGCCTGGGCAATGGCTACACCTTC.

The genes are TRBV7-2 and TRBJ1-1; no reliable D call. Germline V gives CDR1 SGHTA, CDR2 FQGNSA. This CDR3 is built from 14 residues. Trimming took off 3 bases at V and 3 bases at J, with 11 bases between the two ends. The CDR3 DNA follows: TGTGCCAGCAGCTTGACTCCGAGTCACACTGAAGCTTTCTTT. It yields the protein CASSLTPSHTEAFF. Combining the CDR3 with reference TRBV7-2 and TRBJ1-1 gives the whole variable domain GAGVSQSPSNKVTEKGKDVELRCDPISGHTALYWYRQSLGQGLEFLIYFQGNSAPDKSGLPSDRFSAERTGGSVSTLTIQRTQQEDSAVYLCASSLTPSHTEAFFGQGTRLTVV.

The chain has TRBV6-1 and TRBJ1-3, with TRBD1 as a possible D gene (5 bases). The CDR3 consists of 14 residues. Germline V gene lookup returns CDR1 MNHNS and CDR2 SASEGT. V was pared by 5 bases and J by 3 bases, with 11 bases between. The CDR3, as DNA: TGTGCCAGCAGTTCGACACAGGATGGAAACACCATATATTTT. Translated: CASSSTQDGNTIYF.

This clonotype ranks as medium-sized (0.01 to 0.1%). This sequence joins TRBV19 and TRBJ1-5; D is unclear. The CDR3 runs to 15 residues. The ends were cut back, 7 bases at V and 3 bases at J, with 16 bases in the middle. Looked up from germline, CDR1 is LNHDA and CDR2 is SQIVND (reference sequence). This CDR3 is CASTPGSYTNQPQHF. Written as DNA, the CDR3 is TGTGCCAGTACTCCCGGCTCCTACACCAATCAGCCCCAGCATTTT.

In this sample, this clonotype turned up many times. The chain has TRBV5-5 and TRBJ2-1, with TRBD1 matching over 8 bases. The J segment lost 4 bases and the V segment lost 4 bases, leaving 1 base of the junction unmatched. The CDR3 length is 13 residues. Germline CDR1 is SGHKS and CDR2 is YYEKEE (reference sequence). For the CDR3, the DNA is TGTGCCAGCAGCGGACAGGGATACAATGAGCAGTTCTTC. It yields the protein CASSGQGYNEQFF.

This clonotype was counted many times. The chain links TRBV20-1 to TRBJ2-3; TRBD1 matches 9 bases. The CDR3 sequence is 14 residues long. CDR1 and CDR2 from the germline V gene are DFQATT and SNEGSKA (reference sequence). V was clipped by 3 bases and J by 1 base; unmatched bases: 2. The CDR3 here is CSARRDRGTDTQYF. Written as DNA, the CDR3 is TGCAGTGCTAGGAGGGACAGGGGCACAGATACGCAGTATTTT.

This clonotype was seen a few times. The gene calls are TRBV7-9 and TRBJ1-6, with D perhaps TRBD1 (5 bases). Germline V CDR1 and CDR2: SEHNR, FQNEAQ (reference sequence). The length of the CDR3 is 15 residues. V was shortened by 1 base and J by 12 bases, with 16 bases between the two germline ends. DNA of the CDR3: TGTGCCAGCAGCTTAGAAGGGCATGGCAGGGTACCCCTCCACTTT. Its translation is CASSLEGHGRVPLHF.

At least ten counts were recorded for this clonotype. The genes are TRBV6-2 or TRBV6-3 and TRBJ1-2; D not certain. V lost 5 bases, J lost 6 bases, and 13 bases lay in between. This CDR3 region has 13 residues. Germline V gene lookup returns CDR1 MNHEY and CDR2 SVGEGT. The CDR3 is CASSLFEGDGYTF. The CDR3 DNA follows: TGTGCCAGCAGTCTCTTCGAGGGAGATGGCTACACCTTC.

This clonotype was detected ten times or more. The chain's CDR3 is CASSLVQAGHNEQFF. For the CDR3, the DNA is TGTGCCAGCAGTTTGGTCCAAGCGGGGCACAATGAGCAGTTCTTC. The chain uses TRBV12-3 or TRBV12-4 and TRBJ2-1; 7 bases align to TRBD2. The CDR3 length is 15 residues. V gave up 3 bases and J gave up 5 bases; unmatched junction bases: 7.

This clonotype was detected many times. V is TRBV7-2 and J is TRBJ2-7; the D is unclear. Looked up from germline, CDR1 is SGHTA and CDR2 is FQGNSA. Trimming shortened V by 2 bases and J by 7 bases, and 6 bases separated the two germline ends. The CDR3 sequence is 11 residues long. The CDR3 nucleotides read TGTGCCAGCAGCTTAAACGGGGAGCAGTACTTC. It is translated as CASSLNGEQYF.

This clonotype was counted ten times or more. The rearrangement links TRBV6-1 to TRBJ1-1; a weak D match, TRBD1 (6 bases). Germline values: CDR1 MNHNS, CDR2 SASEGT. V was clipped by 7 bases and J by 4 bases, with 16 bases between them. This CDR3 comprises 14 residues. The CDR3 loop is CASKNRGAITEAFF. The CDR3 DNA reads as TGTGCCAGCAAGAATCGGGGGGCGATCACTGAAGCTTTCTTT.

The chain has TRBV12-3 or TRBV12-4 and TRBJ2-3, with 9 positions matching TRBD1. CDR3 size: 16 residues. Trimming at V came to 5 bases and at J to 2 bases, leaving 8 bases not matched to a gene. CDR3: CASSGTGFGATDTQYF. In DNA, the CDR3 is TGTGCCAGCAGTGGGACAGGGTTTGGGGCCACAGATACGCAGTATTTT.

The rearrangement uses TRBV28 and TRBJ2-1, with 10 nucleotides matching TRBD2. Germline CDR1 and CDR2: MDHEN and SYDVKM. J was trimmed by 8 bases and V by 8 bases; bases with no gene match: 15. The CDR3 sequence is 16 residues long. CDR3 in amino acids: CASGPLGTSVSDEQFF. The CDR3 DNA follows: TGTGCCAGCGGGCCGCTCGGGACTAGCGTATCGGATGAGCAGTTCTTC.

Relative to its sample, this clonotype is medium-sized (0.01 to 0.1%). This chain connects TRBV9 to TRBJ2-6; 12 nucleotides match TRBD2. The V segment lost 0 bases and the J segment 1 base; nucleotides outside the gene matches: 5. CDR1 is SGDLS, CDR2 YYNGEE, per germline. There are 19 residues in the CDR3. As DNA, the CDR3 is TGTGCCAGCAGCGTAGGATTACTAGCGGGAGGATCTGGGGCCAACGTCCTGACTTTC. Protein product: CASSVGLLAGGSGANVLTF.

The chain employs TRBV2 and TRBJ2-3; D might be TRBD1 or TRBD2, each matching 5 bases. The V end was cut by 7 bases, the J end by 2 bases, with 7 bases between. Looked up from germline, CDR1 is SNHLY and CDR2 is FYNNEI. The CDR3 has 12 residues. Here the CDR3 DNA reads TGTGCCAGCACCGGGACCACAGATACGCAGTATTTT. The encoded protein is CASTGTTDTQYF.

This clonotype was recorded at least ten times. The chain couples TRBV10-3 to TRBJ2-1, with unresolved D. The length of the CDR3 is 14 residues. V dropped 0 bases and J dropped 7 bases, with 10 bases sitting between them. Germline V lookup: CDR1 ENHRY, CDR2 SYGVKD. CDR3 DNA: TGTGCCATCAGTGAGTCCTTGACGGTTAATGAGCAGTTCTTC. Protein: CAISESLTVNEQFF.

The table lists this clonotype with many counts. The chain uses TRBV4-1 and TRBJ2-2; 8 nucleotides agree with TRBD1. V lost 1 base, J lost 1 base, and 8 bases stayed unmatched. Germline V lookup: CDR1 MGHRA, CDR2 YSYEKL. CDR3 length equals 18 residues. CDR3 nucleotides: TGCGCCAGCAGCCAAGTCGGGACCGGGACAGGGAACACCGGGGAGCTGTTTTTT. This sequence encodes CASSQVGTGTGNTGELFF.

This clonotype was detected ten times or more. The gene calls are TRBV6-1 and TRBJ1-6, with 9 bases aligning to TRBD1. The CDR3 sequence is 14 residues long. Per germline, CDR1 MNHNS and CDR2 SASEGT. Trimming cost V 6 bases and J 7 bases; bases outside gene matches: 4. As DNA, the CDR3 is TGTGCCAGCAGGGGACAGGGTTTCAATTCACCCCTCCACTTT. Translation: CASRGQGFNSPLHF.

This chain links TRBV7-6 with TRBJ2-5, with D uncertain. The CDR3 is 14 residues long. In germline, CDR1 is SGHVS, CDR2 FNYEAQ. V shed 5 bases and J shed 0 bases, with 10 bases lying between them. The CDR3 DNA is TGTGCCAGCAGCCTTCCCGAGGACCAAGAGACCCAGTACTTC. It specifies CASSLPEDQETQYF.

This clonotype was seen many times. V is TRBV24-1 and J is TRBJ1-2; D gene unclear. Trimming took 1 base from V and 2 from J, leaving 7 bases between them. Germline CDR1 reads KGHDR; CDR2 reads SFDVKD. This CDR3 region has 14 residues. DNA of the CDR3: TGTGCCACCAGTGATTTTGGCCTAAACTATGGCTACACCTTC. This sequence encodes CATSDFGLNYGYTF.

This clonotype has ten or more counts. V and J are TRBV4-1 and TRBJ2-1, with D perhaps TRBD2 (6 bases). The CDR3 has 16 residues. V lost 2 bases and J 5 bases, leaving 16 bases between the germline ends. Germline loops: CDR1 MGHRA, CDR2 YSYEKL. As DNA, the CDR3 is TGCGCCAGCAGCCAAACCTGGCGGGGAGACGACAATGAGCAGTTCTTC. It specifies CASSQTWRGDDNEQFF.

This clonotype has a count of ten or more. Written as DNA, the CDR3 is TGTGCCACCAGTGCTGGACAGTTCACAGATACGCAGTATTTT. Amino acids: CATSAGQFTDTQYF. The chain recombines TRBV24-1 with TRBJ2-3, with a possible D match to TRBD1 (6 bases). V was cut by 5 bases and J by 2 bases, with 10 bases left in between. The CDR3 is made up of 14 amino acids. Germline CDR1 is KGHDR and CDR2 is SFDVKD.

This clonotype came up many times. This rearrangement joins TRBV12-3 or TRBV12-4 to TRBJ2-1; 12 bases match TRBD2. The CDR3 length is 17 residues. Trimming at V came to 3 bases and at J to 6 bases, leaving 9 bases not matched to a gene. For the CDR3, the DNA is TGTGCCAGCAGTTTGGGGGAAATGACTAGCGGGAGCAATGAGCAGTTCTTC. It yields the protein CASSLGEMTSGSNEQFF.

This clonotype was seen many times. This chain joins TRBV7-3 and TRBJ2-3; TRBD2 matches at 8 bases. CDR1 is SGHTA and CDR2 is FQGTGA in the germline V gene. The junction had 5 bases not matched to a gene; V was cut back by 5 bases and J by 1 base. CDR3 length equals 15 residues. For the CDR3, the DNA is TGTGCCAGCAGCCCCGATAGCGGGGGCACAGATACGCAGTATTTT. It encodes CASSPDSGGTDTQYF.

This clonotype was observed many times. The chain is built from TRBV12-3 or TRBV12-4 and TRBJ2-7, with 10 bases identical to TRBD2. The CDR3 totals 16 residues. Unmatched junction bases numbered 10, after V lost 8 bases and J lost 0 bases. The CDR3 region is CASGGGGTSVSYEQYF. The CDR3 DNA follows: TGTGCCAGCGGGGGGGGCGGGACTAGCGTCTCCTACGAGCAGTACTTC.